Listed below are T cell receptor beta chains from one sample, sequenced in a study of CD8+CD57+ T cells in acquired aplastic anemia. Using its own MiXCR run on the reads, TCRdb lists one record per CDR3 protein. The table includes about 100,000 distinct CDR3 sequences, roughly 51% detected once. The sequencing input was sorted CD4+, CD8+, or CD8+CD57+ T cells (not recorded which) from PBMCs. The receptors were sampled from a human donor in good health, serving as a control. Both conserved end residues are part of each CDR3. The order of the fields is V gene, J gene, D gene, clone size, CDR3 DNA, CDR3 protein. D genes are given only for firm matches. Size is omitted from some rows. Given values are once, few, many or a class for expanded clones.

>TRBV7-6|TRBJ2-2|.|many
TGTGCCAGCACCCCTTTAGGACTGGAGGACACCGGGGAGCTGTTTTTT
CASTPLGLEDTGELFF
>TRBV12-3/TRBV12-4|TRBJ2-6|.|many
TGTGCCAGCAGGGAGGATGGGTTCTCTGGGGCCAACGTCCTGACTTTC
CASREDGFSGANVLTF
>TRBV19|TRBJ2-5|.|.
TGTGCCAGTAGTATTTCCGGGACCCAGTACTTC
CASSISGTQYF
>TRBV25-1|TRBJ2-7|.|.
TGTGCCAGCAGCTCATCCAGGGGAGAACAGTACTTC
CASSSSRGEQYF
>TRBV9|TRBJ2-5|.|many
TGTGCCAGCAGCCCAAAGGGAGGCGAGACCCAGTACTTC
CASSPKGGETQYF
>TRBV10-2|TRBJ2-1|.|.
TGCGCCAGTAGGTCGAGCTCCTACAATGAGCAGTTCTTC
CASRSSSYNEQFF
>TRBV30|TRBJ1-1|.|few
TGTGCCTGGAGTGCTTGGGCCGGCACTGAAGCTTTCTTT
CAWSAWAGTEAFF
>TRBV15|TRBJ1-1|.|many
TGTGCCACCAGCAGAGAACCTGTGAACACTGAAGCTTTCTTT
CATSREPVNTEAFF
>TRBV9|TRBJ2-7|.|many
TGTGCCAGCAGCTCTGGCCCAGGACACACCTACGAGCAGTACTTC
CASSSGPGHTYEQYF
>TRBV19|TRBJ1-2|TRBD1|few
TGTGCCAGTAGTATGGGGACAGGGGGCCACACCTTC
CASSMGTGGHTF
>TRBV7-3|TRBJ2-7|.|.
TGTGCCAGCAGCCAGACAAGGACCTACGAGCAGTACTTC
CASSQTRTYEQYF
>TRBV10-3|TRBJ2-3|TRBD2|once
TGTGCCATCAGCGGGGGGGCCGGGATGACAGATACGCAGTATTTT
CAISGGAGMTDTQYF
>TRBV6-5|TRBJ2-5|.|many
TGTGCCAGCAGTTACTCGGATGAGGACCCGACTCAGTACTTC
CASSYSDEDPTQYF
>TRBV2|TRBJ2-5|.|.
TGTGCCAGCAGTTACCCGAACAAATTGGAGACCCAGTACTTC
CASSYPNKLETQYF
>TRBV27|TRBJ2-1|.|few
TGTGCCAGCAGTTTTTTCGGGGGCAATGAGCAGTTCTTC
CASSFFGGNEQFF
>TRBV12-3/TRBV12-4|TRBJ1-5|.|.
TGTGCCGGCACTTATAGCAGTCAGCCCCAGCATTTT
CAGTYSSQPQHF
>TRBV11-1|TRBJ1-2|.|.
TGTGCCAGCAGCTCCTCCCCTGGGGGGGCGCGGCGAGCTGGCTACACCTTC
CASSSSPGGARRAGYTF
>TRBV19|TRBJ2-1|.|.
TGTGCCACAAAAAGGGGATTCGGCGTGTTAGGGCAGTTCTTC
CATKRGFGVLGQFF
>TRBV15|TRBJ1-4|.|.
TGTGCCACCAGCAGAGATCCCCGAGGAGGAGGCGAAAAACTGTTTTTT
CATSRDPRGGGEKLFF
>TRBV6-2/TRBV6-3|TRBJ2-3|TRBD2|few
TGTGCCAGCGGAGACGAAGCGGGGGGGCTCACAGATACGCAGTATTTT
CASGDEAGGLTDTQYF
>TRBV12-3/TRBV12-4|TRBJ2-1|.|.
TGTGCCAGCAGCGGTGTGACAGAGCAGTTCTTC
CASSGVTEQFF
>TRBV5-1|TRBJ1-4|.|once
TGCGCCAGCAGCTTGGATGGTAGGCCTAATGAAAAACTGTTTTTT
CASSLDGRPNEKLFF
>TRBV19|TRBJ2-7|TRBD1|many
TGTGCCAGTAGTTTGATAGCCGGGACAGGGGCAACCTACGAGCAGTACTTC
CASSLIAGTGATYEQYF
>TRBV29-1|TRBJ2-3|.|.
TGCAGCGTTAGCAGGGGGGGATCTGATACGCAGTATTTT
CSVSRGGSDTQYF
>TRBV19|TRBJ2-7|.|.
TGTGCCACCAAATCAAGGAGCACCTACGAGCAGTACTTC
CATKSRSTYEQYF
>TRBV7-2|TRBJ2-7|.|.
TGCGCCAGCAGGCCAGGAAGTTCCTACGAGCAGTACTTC
CASRPGSSYEQYF
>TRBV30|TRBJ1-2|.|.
TGTGCGGGGGGCCCCCCCGGGGGTGGCTACACCTTC
CAGGPPGGGYTF